The entry below describes one TCR beta chain. The antigen remains undetermined. Expressed TCRB transcripts were sequenced because the isolated RNA had all been reverse transcribed beforehand. Naive, central memory and regulatory T cell samples produced a mean of about 4 million reads. Sequenced by immunoSEQ multiplex PCR; TCRdb stores in-frame clones only, minus some. The profile shows over 200,000 clones, around 9.9% of them singletons. This entry belongs to a study of beta chain features in type 1 diabetes. Study-wide context: In age, gender and cell yields, patients were similar to healthy donors.

Trimming stripped 7 bases from V and 9 bases from J, with 10 bases between. The CDR3 has 11 residues. Germline CDR1 and CDR2: SNHLY and FYNNEI. The study's findings and limits: Among patients with Type 1 diabetes, TCRB CDR3s were moderately but significantly shorter in every one of the four CD4+ subsets. Possible PCR preference for shorter templates applied equally to patients and controls.

Each of the sorted populations had a purity greater than 95%. Sequencing was carried out using naive CD4+ T cells from blood. The TCR originated in a man younger than 40 with type 1 diabetes. This chain connects TRBV2 to TRBJ2-1; D uncertain. In nucleotides, the CDR3 is TGTGCCAGCACCTACGCGAGTGAGCAGTTCTTC. Its translation is CASTYASEQFF.